Below, 22 T cell receptor beta chains from the same sample are listed, as sequenced in a study of CD8+CD57+ T cells in acquired aplastic anemia. The template for TCR beta VDJ and CDR3 sequence profiling was genomic DNA. MiXCR, run by TCRdb on the reads, gives a single entry per CDR3 protein. The sample gives about 220,000 distinct CDR3 sequences, roughly 35% of which show up once; roughly 1.1% is in the top ten. The source material was sorted CD4+, CD8+, or CD8+CD57+ T cells (not recorded which) from PBMCs. The source is a human donor in good health, serving as a control.

This clonotype has a count of ten or more. The chain is built from TRBV2 and TRBJ2-7; D might be TRBD1 (5 bases). This CDR3 comprises 11 residues. Germline CDR1 SNHLY, CDR2 FYNNEI. Trimming took off 8 bases at V and 6 bases at J, with 11 bases between the two ends. The CDR3 loop is CASGRVSEQYF. The CDR3 nucleotides read TGTGCCAGCGGCAGGGTTTCCGAGCAGTACTTC.

This clonotype occurred once. Relative to the germline gene, one junction end is altered; a read error may explain this. The chain links TRBV2 to TRBJ2-3; D unresolved. Germline CDR1 SNHLY, CDR2 FYNNEI. The CDR3 spans 13 residues. The chain's CDR3 is CASSDQVPDTQHF. As DNA, the CDR3 is TGTGCCAGCAGTGATCAAGTTCCAGATACGCAGCACTTT. Variable domain in full (rest from reference TRBV2 and TRBJ2-3): EPEVTQTPSHQVTQMGQEVILRCVPISNHLYFYWYRQILGQKVEFLVSFYNNEISEKSEIFDDQFSVERPDGSNFTLKIRSTKLEDSAMYFCASSDQVPDTQHFGPGTRLTVL.

CDR3 sequence reads: CATRRGTGATGELFF. The CDR3 DNA reads as TGTGCCACCCGACGGGGGACAGGGGCCACCGGGGAGCTGTTTTTT. The chain combines TRBV10-3 with TRBJ2-2, with 10 nucleotides matching TRBD1. With 10 bases clipped from V and 4 bases from J, the junction kept 9 bases outside the gene matches. The CDR3 length is 15 residues. CDR1 and CDR2 (germline): ENHRY, SYGVKD.

The J gene is TRBJ1-1, the V gene TRBV4-1, with unresolved D. This CDR3 is built from 15 residues. Germline loops: CDR1 MGHRA, CDR2 YSYEKL. V lost 2 bases, J lost 0 bases, and 10 bases lay in between. CDR3 bases: TGCGCCAGCAGCCAAAAACCTATAATGAACACTGAAGCTTTCTTT. Amino acid sequence: CASSQKPIMNTEAFF.

This clonotype was seen more than once but under ten times. The rearrangement links TRBV19 to TRBJ2-1; 11 bases map to TRBD2. Germline V gene data show CDR1 as LNHDA and CDR2 as SQIVND (reference sequence). The CDR3 has 13 residues. V dropped 5 bases and J dropped 11; count of bases not matched to a gene: 5. CDR3 sequence: CASSGLAGGKQFF. DNA of the CDR3: TGTGCCAGTAGTGGCCTAGCGGGGGGTAAGCAGTTCTTC. The variable domain in full, completed from reference TRBV19 and TRBJ2-1, reads DGGITQSPKYLFRKEGQNVTLSCEQNLNHDAMYWYRQDPGQGLRLIYYSQIVNDFQKGDIAEGYSVSREKKESFPLTVTSAQKNPTAFYLCASSGLAGGKQFFGPGTRLTVL.

V gene TRBV29-1 combines with J gene TRBJ2-1, with TRBD1 matching over 8 bases. The junction had 7 bases not matched to a gene; V was cut back by 5 bases and J by 4 bases. The CDR3 spans 14 residues. The germline CDR1 and CDR2 sequences are SQVTM and ANQGSEA. CDR3 nucleotide sequence: TGCAGCGTTTCTGACAGGGGATTTTACAATGAGCAGTTCTTC. Encoded protein: CSVSDRGFYNEQFF.

This chain links TRBV29-1 with TRBJ2-7; 8 positions agree with TRBD1. Losses at the gene ends were 3 bases for V and 1 base for J; bases not matched to a gene: 2. Germline CDR1 is SQVTM and CDR2 is ANQGSEA. This CDR3 region has 13 residues. The CDR3 loop reads CSVERQGSYEQYF. The CDR3 DNA reads as TGCAGCGTTGAGCGACAGGGGTCCTACGAGCAGTACTTC.

This clonotype was detected only once. At one of its ends the junction is not consistent with the germline gene, which may arise from a read error. The chain joins TRBV18 to TRBJ2-7; D is possibly TRBD1 (5 bases). Germline-derived CDR1 and CDR2 are KGHSH and LQKENI. CDR3 length equals 13 residues. The CDR3 bases are TGTGCCAGCTCACCCGACAGTTACGGCGAGCAGTGCTTC. This encodes CASSPDSYGEQCF.

The chain links TRBV2 to TRBJ1-2, with D tentatively TRBD1 (6 bases). V lost 6 bases to trimming and J lost 4 bases, with 18 bases between them. Germline assignment: CDR1 SNHLY and CDR2 FYNNEI. The CDR3 spans 15 residues. The CDR3 coding sequence is TGTGCCAGCAGACCCCGGGACACACTCCTCTATGGCTACACCTTC. It is translated as CASRPRDTLLYGYTF.

This clonotype was counted a few times. CDR3 nucleotides: TGTGCCTGGAGTCGACAGGGGGCAAGGCAGTTCTTC. This gives the protein CAWSRQGARQFF. The gene calls are TRBV30 and TRBJ2-1, with TRBD1 matching 10 bases. This CDR3 region has 12 residues. Germline V gene sequence: CDR1 GTSNPN, CDR2 SVGIG (reference sequence). Germline trimming cut 2 bases from V and 12 bases from J; bases unmatched to any gene: 4.

As regards this clonotype: Because it lacks the conserved phenylalanine or tryptophan at the end, this CDR3 is likely a read error. V is TRBV4-2 and J is TRBJ2-7; the D gene is possibly TRBD2 (7 bases). The CDR3 length is 16 residues. Germline assignment: CDR1 LGHNA and CDR2 YNFKEQ. The V gene lost 4 bases and the J gene lost 1 base, with 17 bases spanning the gap. This CDR3 reads CASSPNLRGLSYEQYL. The CDR3 DNA is TGTGCCAGCAGCCCAAACCTGCGGGGGCTTTCCTACGAGCAGTACCTC.

About this clonotype: At one of its ends the junction is not consistent with the germline gene, which may arise from a read error. This chain connects TRBV29-1 to TRBJ1-1; D call uncertain. Germline V gene data show CDR1 as SQVTM and CDR2 as ANQGSEA. The CDR3 sequence is 12 residues long. The CDR3 DNA sequence: TGCAGCGTTGGGGCTGTGAACACTGAAGCTTTCTTC. It yields the protein CSVGAVNTEAFF. The full variable domain, rest sourced from reference TRBV29-1 and TRBJ1-1, is SAVISQKPSRDICQRGTSLTIQCQVDSQVTMMFWYRQQPGQSLTLIATANQGSEATYESGFVIDKFPISRPNLTFSTLTVSNMSPEDSSIYLCSVGAVNTEAFFGQGTRLTVV.

This clonotype was detected ten times or more. The chain couples TRBV2 to TRBJ1-5, with D possibly matching TRBD1 (5 bases). The CDR3 has 13 amino acids. With 4 bases removed from V and 3 bases from J, the gap between germline ends came to 7 bases. The V gene's germline CDR1 is SNHLY and CDR2 FYNNEI. DNA for the CDR3: TGTGCCAGCAGTGCCAGGGTCAATCAGCCCCAGCATTTT. This encodes CASSARVNQPQHF.

This clonotype was observed a handful of times. The J gene is TRBJ1-2, the V gene TRBV29-1; D call uncertain. Trimming left V 8 bases short and J 6 bases short, with 13 bases between. The CDR3 is 11 amino acids. Germline lookup yields CDR1 SQVTM and CDR2 ANQGSEA. The CDR3 here is CSSPSDHGYTF. The CDR3 DNA is TGCAGCTCCCCGTCTGACCATGGCTACACCTTC.

The chain employs TRBV5-1 and TRBJ2-7; TRBD1 agrees at 9 bases. The V gene's germline CDR1 is SGHRS and CDR2 YFSETQ. V shed 4 bases, J shed 2 bases, and the junction held 22 bases outside the gene matches. The CDR3 is 20 amino acids. The CDR3 nucleotides are TGCGCCAGCAGCGGGGGGACAGGGCGAATACGAAAGCTCGGGGCCTACGAGCAGTACTTC. The encoded protein is CASSGGTGRIRKLGAYEQYF. The full variable domain, with the rest looked up from reference TRBV5-1 and TRBJ2-7, is KAGVTQTPRYLIKTRGQQVTLSCSPISGHRSVSWYQQTPGQGLQFLFEYFSETQRNKGNFPGRFSGRQFSNSRSEMNVSTLELGDSALYLCASSGGTGRIRKLGAYEQYFGPGTRLTVT.

This clonotype was picked up a small number of times. CDR3 in DNA: TGTGCCAGCAGTTACCCGGACAGGGGAGTCTATGGCTACACCTTC. Protein sequence: CASSYPDRGVYGYTF. V gene TRBV6-5 combines with J gene TRBJ1-2; 9 bases are a match to TRBD1. CDR3 length: 15 amino acids. Losses at the gene ends were 2 bases for V and 4 bases for J; bases not matched to a gene: 5. Germline V gene sequence: CDR1 MNHEY, CDR2 SVGAGI.

This clonotype came up many times. V is TRBV7-8 and J is TRBJ1-6; D may be TRBD1 (5 bases). This CDR3 comprises 15 residues. V dropped 4 bases and J dropped 5 bases, with 12 bases sitting between them. Germline V gene sequence: CDR1 SGHVS, CDR2 FQNEAQ. DNA for the CDR3: TGTGCCAGCAGCTCGCAGGGTGTTGATAATTCACCCCTCCACTTT. Protein product: CASSSQGVDNSPLHF.

The chain is built from TRBV25-1 and TRBJ2-1, with D possibly being TRBD1 (5 bases). The CDR3 covers 15 residues. Germline lookup yields CDR1 MGHDK and CDR2 SYGVNS. V dropped 2 bases and J dropped 2 bases, with 10 bases sitting between them. The CDR3 sequence is CASSEPTGPYNEQFF. The CDR3 DNA sequence: TGTGCCAGCAGTGAACCCACAGGTCCCTACAATGAGCAGTTCTTC. Complete variable domain (other parts from reference TRBV25-1 and TRBJ2-1): EADIYQTPRYLVIGTGKKITLECSQTMGHDKMYWYQQDPGMELHLIHYSYGVNSTEKGDLSSESTVSRIRTEHFPLTLESARPSHTSQYLCASSEPTGPYNEQFFGPGTRLTVL.

At least ten counts were recorded for this clonotype. V gene TRBV24-1 combines with J gene TRBJ2-1; 10 bases match TRBD2. J gave up 6 bases and V 2 bases, and 6 bases lay outside the gene matches. Germline V CDR1 and CDR2: KGHDR, SFDVKD. The CDR3 has 16 amino acids. The CDR3 protein is CATSDSAGGPLNEQFF. CDR3 DNA sequence: TGTGCCACCAGTGATTCAGCGGGAGGGCCCCTCAATGAGCAGTTCTTC.

This clonotype was detected many times. The genes are TRBV20-1 and TRBJ2-3; D might be TRBD1 or TRBD2, each matching 5 bases. The CDR3 covers 14 residues. V dropped 0 bases and J dropped 2 bases, with 9 bases sitting between them. From germline, CDR1 is DFQATT and CDR2 SNEGSKA (reference sequence). CDR3 loop: CSAREGLATDTQYF. The CDR3 nucleotides are TGCAGTGCTAGAGAGGGGCTAGCCACAGATACGCAGTATTTT.

The rearrangement uses TRBV5-1 and TRBJ1-2; D may be TRBD1 (6 bases). V was pared by 0 bases and J by 6 bases, with 6 bases between. This CDR3 has 12 amino acids. Germline V CDR1 and CDR2: SGHRS, YFSETQ. The CDR3 loop is CASSLDRDGYTF. The CDR3 bases are TGCGCCAGCAGCTTGGACAGGGATGGCTACACCTTC. Using reference TRBV5-1 and TRBJ1-2 for the parts outside the CDR3, the full variable domain is KAGVTQTPRYLIKTRGQQVTLSCSPISGHRSVSWYQQTPGQGLQFLFEYFSETQRNKGNFPGRFSGRQFSNSRSEMNVSTLELGDSALYLCASSLDRDGYTFGSGTRLTVV.

Worth noting for this clonotype: A single base separates this from a much larger clone, so it may be a read error. The chain joins TRBV19 to TRBJ1-2; 7 bases are shared with TRBD1. The CDR3 sequence is 14 residues long. Germline lookup yields CDR1 LNHDA and CDR2 SQIVND (reference sequence). V was clipped by 9 bases and J by 5 bases; unmatched bases: 12. CDR3 DNA: TGTGCCAGCAGCCAGACAGGGTTTAGGTATGGCTACACCTTC. This sequence encodes CASSQTGFRYGYTF.